This T cell receptor (beta chain) came from a study of PD-1 blockade in classical Hodgkin lymphoma (dated by TCRdb to the early 2020s). A note on the overall study: Nivolumab dosing was 3 mg/kg intravenously every 2 weeks, continuing until either disease progression or unacceptable toxicity. The study used TCR beta sequencing and CyTOF to define a peripheral blood immune signature of response to PD-1 blockade in classical Hodgkin lymphoma. Findings and caveats that apply to the study as a whole: Patients starting nivolumab less than 1 year after ASCT had lower diversity and were excluded from later analyses to avoid confounding by immune reconstitution. By C4D1, a significant rise was seen in CD4+ TCR diversity but not in CD8+ TCR diversity (p=0.0027 vs p=0.16), and the rise was most apparent among complete responders (p=0.02). Trial patients achieving complete response had baseline diversity similar to newly diagnosed patients, whereas partial responders and progressors had significantly lower diversity. The study was restricted to a single clinical trial cohort, and the causes of repertoire differences, possibly disease activity or prior therapy, were left undefined. Baseline TCR diversity was reported to be lower in newly diagnosed patients than in healthy donors, and even lower in relapsed/refractory patients.

Genomic DNA was isolated using the Qiagen DNeasy kit from unsorted PBMCs as well as from negatively selected CD4+ and CD8+ fractions. Amplification of TCR beta CDR3 regions was done by immunoSEQ multiplex PCR with primers that anneal to V and J segments. Amplification bias was minimized using a synthetic immune receptor repertoire, and residual bias was removed computationally after sequencing. Concerning the study's data processing: Repertoire diversity was quantified as the Shannon entropy index using custom Python scripts. Unsorted, CD4+ and CD8+ repertoires were analyzed separately, except for combined analyses in which CD4+ and CD8+ sequences were merged in silico. A clone was considered expanded if an increase in frequency of at least 2-fold after treatment relative to C1D1 was found, and a pseudocount of 0.5 was applied to clones undetected at baseline. Clones with 0 or 1 copy at C1D1 were classified as singleton clones, and clones with 2 or more copies were classified as non-singleton clones. Clones expanded in unsorted samples were labelled as CD4+, CD8+ or unknown by matching protein sequences in sorted samples from the same patient. Diversity changes from C1D1 to C4D1 were tested in paired samples using Wilcoxon tests. The clones in this table, taken by TCRdb from immuneACCESS, are in-frame only. Not every clone is retained; where verified, under half of the shortfall comes from an unresolved V gene, and the cause of the rest is unknown. The DNA gave D and trimming, while V, J and clone size come from that table. This sample comprises around 46,000 clones, around 80% of them detected only once. The ten largest make up 20% to 25% of the sample.

In its sample, this clone was seen a few times. Its antigen has not been determined. The record has no base qualities; no much larger clone is one base away. What the time point label conveys for this sample: cycle 2 day 1 (C2D1) of nivolumab. Every trial patient had relapsed following autologous stem cell transplantation, and prior brentuximab vedotin exposure was what differed among cohorts A, B and C. The trial cohort was composed of over 50 patients with relapsed/refractory classical Hodgkin lymphoma, for whom complete response, partial response or progressive disease was recorded as best overall response. Trial patients were treated with single-agent nivolumab in the multi-cohort phase II CheckMate 205 trial. An independent review committee assessed best overall response by applying the 2007 International Working Group response criteria. PBMCs from the trial were collected at three points: immediately before nivolumab initiation (C1D1), and during therapy at cycle 2 day 1 and cycle 4 day 1. Peripheral blood was collected in 8 mL Vacutainer Cell Preparation Tubes, from which PBMCs were isolated by centrifugation and then cryopreserved.

The sequence came from a human donor with classical Hodgkin lymphoma. The sample in question was peripheral blood mononuclear cells (PBMCs), obtained before the second cycle of nivolumab.

In nucleotide form, the sequence is TGTGCCAGCAGTAGAGACAGGGGGGTTAACTATGGCTACACCTTC. It codes for CASSRDRGVNYGYTF. Recombination linked TRBV2 to TRBJ1-2; TRBD1 aligns with 9 central bases. Including cysteine and phenylalanine, the CDR3 has 15 amino acids. Only the CDR3 portion is preserved as DNA: 45 bases, with reading frame beginning at the first base. The germline V gene encodes CDR1 SNHLY and CDR2 FYNNEI. Unmatched junction bases come to 5, with V trimmed by 5 bases and J by 1 base.